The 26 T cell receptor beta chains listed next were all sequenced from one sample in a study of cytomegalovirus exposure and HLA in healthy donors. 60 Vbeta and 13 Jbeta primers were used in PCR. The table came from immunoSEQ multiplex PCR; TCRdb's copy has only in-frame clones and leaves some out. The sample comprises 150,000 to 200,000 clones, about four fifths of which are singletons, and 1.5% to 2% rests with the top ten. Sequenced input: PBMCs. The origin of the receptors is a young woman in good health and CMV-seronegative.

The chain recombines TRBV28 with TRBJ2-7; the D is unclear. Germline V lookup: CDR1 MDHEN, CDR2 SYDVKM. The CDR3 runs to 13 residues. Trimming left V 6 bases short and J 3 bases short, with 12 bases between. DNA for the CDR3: TGTGCCAGCAGCTCACCCGGGTTCTACGAGCAGTACTTC. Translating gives CASSSPGFYEQYF.

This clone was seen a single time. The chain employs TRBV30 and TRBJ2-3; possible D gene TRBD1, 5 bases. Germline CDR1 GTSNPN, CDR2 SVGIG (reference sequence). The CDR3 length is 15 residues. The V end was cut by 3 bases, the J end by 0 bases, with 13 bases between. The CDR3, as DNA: TGTGCCTGGAGCCTAGGGGTGGGTAGCACAGATACGCAGTATTTT. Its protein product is CAWSLGVGSTDTQYF.

The CDR3 here is CAISELQGQLEAFF. In DNA, the CDR3 is TGTGCCATCAGTGAGTTGCAGGGACAGCTTGAAGCTTTCTTT. This chain links TRBV10-3 with TRBJ1-1; TRBD1 matches at 7 bases. V was clipped by 1 base and J by 7 bases; unmatched bases: 6. The CDR3 runs 14 residues. Germline V gene data show CDR1 as ENHRY and CDR2 as SYGVKD.

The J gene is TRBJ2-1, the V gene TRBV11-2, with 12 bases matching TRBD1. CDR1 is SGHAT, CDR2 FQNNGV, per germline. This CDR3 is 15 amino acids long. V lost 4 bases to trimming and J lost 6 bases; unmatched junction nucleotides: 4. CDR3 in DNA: TGTGCCAGCAGCTCCCGGGACAGGGGGCCCAATGAGCAGTTCTTC. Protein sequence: CASSSRDRGPNEQFF. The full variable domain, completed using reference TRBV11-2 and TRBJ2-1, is EAGVAQSPRYKIIEKRQSVAFWCNPISGHATLYWYQQILGQGPKLLIQFQNNGVVDDSQLPKDRFSAERLKGVDSTLKIQPAKLEDSAVYLCASSSRDRGPNEQFFGPGTRLTVL.

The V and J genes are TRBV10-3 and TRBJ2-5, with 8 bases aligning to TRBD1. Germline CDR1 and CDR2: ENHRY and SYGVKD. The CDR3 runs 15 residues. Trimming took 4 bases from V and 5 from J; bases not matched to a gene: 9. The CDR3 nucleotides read TGTGCCATCAGTGGGACAGGGTCCGGCAGCGAGACCCAGTACTTC. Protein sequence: CAISGTGSGSETQYF.

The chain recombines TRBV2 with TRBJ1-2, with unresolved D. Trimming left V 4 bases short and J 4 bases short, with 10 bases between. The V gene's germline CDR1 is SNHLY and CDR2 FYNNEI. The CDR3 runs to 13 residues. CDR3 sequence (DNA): TGTGCCAGCAGTGTAGAGGGCCTCTATGGCTACACCTTC. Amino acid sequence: CASSVEGLYGYTF. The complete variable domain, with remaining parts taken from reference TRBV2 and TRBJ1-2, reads EPEVTQTPSHQVTQMGQEVILRCVPISNHLYFYWYRQILGQKVEFLVSFYNNEISEKSEIFDDQFSVERPDGSNFTLKIRSTKLEDSAMYFCASSVEGLYGYTFGSGTRLTVV.

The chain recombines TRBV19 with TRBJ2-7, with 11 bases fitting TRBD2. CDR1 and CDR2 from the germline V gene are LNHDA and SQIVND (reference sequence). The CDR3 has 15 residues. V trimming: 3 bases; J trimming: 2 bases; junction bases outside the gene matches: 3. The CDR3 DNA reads TGTGCCAGTAGTATCGGACTAGCGGGCGCCTACGAGCAGTACTTC. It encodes CASSIGLAGAYEQYF.

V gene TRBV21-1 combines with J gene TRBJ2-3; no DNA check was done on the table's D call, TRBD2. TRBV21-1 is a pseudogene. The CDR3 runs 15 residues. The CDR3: CASNRGAIRTDTQYF. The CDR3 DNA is TGTGCCAGCAATCGGGGGGCGATCCGCACAGATACGCAGTATTTT.

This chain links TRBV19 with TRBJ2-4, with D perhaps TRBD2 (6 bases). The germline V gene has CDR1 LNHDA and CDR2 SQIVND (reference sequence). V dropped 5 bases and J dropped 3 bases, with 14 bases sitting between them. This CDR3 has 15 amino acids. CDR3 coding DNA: TGTGCCAGTAGTGAGGAGGGCCTGGGCAAAAACATTCAGTACTTC. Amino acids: CASSEEGLGKNIQYF.

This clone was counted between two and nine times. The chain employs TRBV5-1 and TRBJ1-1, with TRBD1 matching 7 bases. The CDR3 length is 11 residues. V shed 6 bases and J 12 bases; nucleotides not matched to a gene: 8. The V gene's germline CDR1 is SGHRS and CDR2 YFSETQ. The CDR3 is CASNDQGETFF. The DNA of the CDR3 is TGCGCCAGCAACGACCAGGGGGAAACTTTCTTT. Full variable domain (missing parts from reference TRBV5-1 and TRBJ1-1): KAGVTQTPRYLIKTRGQQVTLSCSPISGHRSVSWYQQTPGQGLQFLFEYFSETQRNKGNFPGRFSGRQFSNSRSEMNVSTLELGDSALYLCASNDQGETFFGQGTRLTVV.

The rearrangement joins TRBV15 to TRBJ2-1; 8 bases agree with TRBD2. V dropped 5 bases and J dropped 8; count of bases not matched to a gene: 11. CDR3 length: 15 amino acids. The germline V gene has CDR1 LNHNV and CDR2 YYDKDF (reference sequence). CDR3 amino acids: CATSGGLGNSDEQFF. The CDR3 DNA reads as TGTGCCACCAGCGGGGGACTAGGGAACAGCGATGAGCAGTTCTTC.

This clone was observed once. The CDR3 reads CASSSGSSYEQYF. The CDR3 DNA reads TGTGCCTCCTCTAGCGGATCATCCTACGAGCAGTACTTC. The rearrangement uses TRBV10-3 and TRBJ2-7, with TRBD2 matching over 7 bases. This CDR3 contains 13 residues. The V segment lost 11 bases and the J segment 1 base; nucleotides outside the gene matches: 8. Germline CDR1 is ENHRY and CDR2 is SYGVKD.

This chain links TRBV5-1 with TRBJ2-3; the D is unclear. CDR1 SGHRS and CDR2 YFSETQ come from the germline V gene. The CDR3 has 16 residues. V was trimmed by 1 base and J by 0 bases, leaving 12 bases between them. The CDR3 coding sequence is TGCGCCAGCAGCTTGTTACCGGCCGGGAGCACAGATACGCAGTATTTT. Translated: CASSLLPAGSTDTQYF.

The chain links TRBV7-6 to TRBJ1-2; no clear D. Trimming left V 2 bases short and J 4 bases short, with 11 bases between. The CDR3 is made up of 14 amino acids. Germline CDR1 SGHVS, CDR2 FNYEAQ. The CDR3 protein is CASSLSTSPYGYTF. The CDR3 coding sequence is TGTGCCAGCAGCTTAAGCACGTCTCCCTATGGCTACACCTTC.

CDR3 in amino acids: CATSREGVSNTEAFF. Here the CDR3 DNA reads TGTGCCACCAGCAGAGAAGGGGTCTCGAACACTGAAGCTTTCTTT. This chain connects TRBV15 to TRBJ1-1; a weak D match, TRBD1 (5 bases). The CDR3 covers 15 residues. Trimming removed 0 bases from V and 1 base from J, with 9 bases in between. Germline V lookup: CDR1 LNHNV, CDR2 YYDKDF (reference sequence).

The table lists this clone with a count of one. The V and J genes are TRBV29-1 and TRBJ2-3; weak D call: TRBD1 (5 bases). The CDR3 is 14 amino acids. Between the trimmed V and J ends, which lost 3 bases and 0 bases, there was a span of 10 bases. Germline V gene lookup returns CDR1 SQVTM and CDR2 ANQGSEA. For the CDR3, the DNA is TGCAGCGTTGACGCAGGGTCTAGCACAGATACGCAGTATTTT. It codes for CSVDAGSSTDTQYF.

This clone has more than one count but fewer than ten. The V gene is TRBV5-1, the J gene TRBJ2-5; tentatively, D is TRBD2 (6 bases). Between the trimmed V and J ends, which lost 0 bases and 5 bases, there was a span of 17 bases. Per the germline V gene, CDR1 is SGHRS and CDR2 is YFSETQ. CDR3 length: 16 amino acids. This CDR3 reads CASSLGPERLVETQYF. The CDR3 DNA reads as TGCGCCAGCAGCTTGGGACCCGAGAGACTAGTCGAGACCCAGTACTTC.

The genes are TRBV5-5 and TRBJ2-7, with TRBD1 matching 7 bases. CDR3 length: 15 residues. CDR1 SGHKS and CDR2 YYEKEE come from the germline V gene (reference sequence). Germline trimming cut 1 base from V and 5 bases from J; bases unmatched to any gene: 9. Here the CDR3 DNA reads TGTGCCAGCAGCTTGAGGAGCACAGGGGACCACGAGCAGTACGTC. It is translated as CASSLRSTGDHEQYV.

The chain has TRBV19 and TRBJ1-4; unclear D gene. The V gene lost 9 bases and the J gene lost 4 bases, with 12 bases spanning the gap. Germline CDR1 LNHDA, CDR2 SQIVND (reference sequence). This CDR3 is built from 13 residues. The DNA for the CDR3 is TGTGCCAGCCAGGCGGGATTTAATGAAAAACTGTTTTTT. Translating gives CASQAGFNEKLFF.

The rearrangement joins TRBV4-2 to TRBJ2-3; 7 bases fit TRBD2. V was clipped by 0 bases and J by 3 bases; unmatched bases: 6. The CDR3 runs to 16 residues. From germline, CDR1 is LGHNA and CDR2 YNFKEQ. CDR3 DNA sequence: TGTGCCAGCAGCCAAGACGCGGGAGTGAGTACAGATACGCAGTATTTT. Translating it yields CASSQDAGVSTDTQYF.

The CDR3 DNA reads as TGTGCCACCAGCAGAGAGTCGGGAAAGTTGAGCTCCTACGAGCAGTACTTC. Protein sequence: CATSRESGKLSSYEQYF. The chain combines TRBV15 with TRBJ2-7; a possible D gene is TRBD2 (5 bases). This CDR3 is 17 amino acids long. Between the trimmed V and J ends, which lost 0 bases and 0 bases, there was a span of 15 bases. Germline assignment: CDR1 LNHNV and CDR2 YYDKDF (reference sequence).

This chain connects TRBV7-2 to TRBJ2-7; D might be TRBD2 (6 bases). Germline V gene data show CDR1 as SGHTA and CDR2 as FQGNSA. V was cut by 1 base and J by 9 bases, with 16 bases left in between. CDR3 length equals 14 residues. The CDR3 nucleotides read TGTGCCAGCAGCTTAGAGGAGGGTGGAGACCCGCAGTACGTC. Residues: CASSLEEGGDPQYV.

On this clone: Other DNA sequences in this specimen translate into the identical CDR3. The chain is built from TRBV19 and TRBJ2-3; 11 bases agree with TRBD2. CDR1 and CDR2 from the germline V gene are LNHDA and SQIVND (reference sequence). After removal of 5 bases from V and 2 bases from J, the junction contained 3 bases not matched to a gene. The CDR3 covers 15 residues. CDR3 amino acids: CASSPLAGVTDTQYF. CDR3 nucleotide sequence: TGTGCCAGTAGTCCACTAGCGGGGGTCACAGATACGCAGTATTTT. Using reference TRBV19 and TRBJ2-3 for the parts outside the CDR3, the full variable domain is DGGITQSPKYLFRKEGQNVTLSCEQNLNHDAMYWYRQDPGQGLRLIYYSQIVNDFQKGDIAEGYSVSREKKESFPLTVTSAQKNPTAFYLCASSPLAGVTDTQYFGPGTRLTVL.

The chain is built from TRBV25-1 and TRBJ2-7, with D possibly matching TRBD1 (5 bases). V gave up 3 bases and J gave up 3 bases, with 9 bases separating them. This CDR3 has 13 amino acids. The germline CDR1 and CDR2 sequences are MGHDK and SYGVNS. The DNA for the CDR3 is TGTGCCAGCAGTGACAGGGAAAACTACGAGCAGTACTTC. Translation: CASSDRENYEQYF.

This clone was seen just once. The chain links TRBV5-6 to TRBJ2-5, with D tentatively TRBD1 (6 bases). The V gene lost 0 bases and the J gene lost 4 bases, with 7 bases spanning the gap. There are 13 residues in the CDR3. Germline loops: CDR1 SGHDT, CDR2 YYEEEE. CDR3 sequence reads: CASSLAGAETQYF. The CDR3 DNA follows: TGTGCCAGCAGCTTGGCAGGGGCAGAGACCCAGTACTTC.

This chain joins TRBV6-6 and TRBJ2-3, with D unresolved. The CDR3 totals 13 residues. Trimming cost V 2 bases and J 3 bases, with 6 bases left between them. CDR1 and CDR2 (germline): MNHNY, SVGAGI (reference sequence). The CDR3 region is CASSYEETDTQYF. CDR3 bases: TGTGCCAGCAGTTACGAGGAGACAGATACGCAGTATTTT.